This T cell receptor beta chain derives from a study of T cells after somatic rescue of genetic block. Profiling relied on immunoSEQ multiplex PCR, and the TCRdb table lists in-frame clones only, not all of them. The sample holds more than 12,000 clones; 71% are singletons and the top ten take 25% to 30%. The V and J ends lost 1 base and 9 bases, in that order; junction bases with no gene match: 2. The germline CDR1 and CDR2 sequences are SGHRS and YFSETQ. CDR3 size: 12 residues. V and J are TRBV5-1 and TRBJ2-7; TRBD1 matches 9 bases. Sequenced sample: peripheral blood mononuclear cells (PBMCs). This sequence originates from a man aged 18 to 29. The CDR3 is CASSLTGGVQYF. CDR3 nucleotides: TGCGCCAGCAGCTTGACAGGGGGCGTGCAGTACTTC. Full variable domain (rest looked up from reference TRBV5-1 and TRBJ2-7): KAGVTQTPRYLIKTRGQQVTLSCSPISGHRSVSWYQQTPGQGLQFLFEYFSETQRNKGNFPGRFSGRQFSNSRSEMNVSTLELGDSALYLCASSLTGGVQYFGPGTRLTVT.